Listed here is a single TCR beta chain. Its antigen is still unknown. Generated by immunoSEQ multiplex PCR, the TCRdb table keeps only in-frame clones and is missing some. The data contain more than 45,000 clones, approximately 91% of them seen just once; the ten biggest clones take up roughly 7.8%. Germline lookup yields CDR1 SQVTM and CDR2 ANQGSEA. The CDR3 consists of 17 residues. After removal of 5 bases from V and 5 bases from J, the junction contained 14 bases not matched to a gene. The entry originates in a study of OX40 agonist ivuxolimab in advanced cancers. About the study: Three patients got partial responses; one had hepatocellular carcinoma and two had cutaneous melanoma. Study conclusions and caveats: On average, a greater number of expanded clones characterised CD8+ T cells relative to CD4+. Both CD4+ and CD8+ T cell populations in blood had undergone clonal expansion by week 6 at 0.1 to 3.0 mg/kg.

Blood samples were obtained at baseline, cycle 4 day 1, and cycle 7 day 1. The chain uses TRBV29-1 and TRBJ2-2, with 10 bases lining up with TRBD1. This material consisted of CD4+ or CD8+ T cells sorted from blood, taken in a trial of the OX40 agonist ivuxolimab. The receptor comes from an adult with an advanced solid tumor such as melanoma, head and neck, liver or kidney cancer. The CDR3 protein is CSVSSGTGAGGTGELFF. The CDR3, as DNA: TGCAGCGTTTCCTCCGGGACAGGGGCTGGTGGGACCGGGGAGCTGTTTTTT.